The clone carrying this T cell receptor (beta chain) showed up just a few times. The sample belongs to a study of blood T cells in healthy people across ages. The V and J ends lost 4 bases and 2 bases respectively, with 20 bases between them. Germline-derived CDR1 and CDR2 are SQVTM and ANQGSEA. This CDR3 comprises 17 residues. Primers used in a second PCR of roughly 6 to 11 cycles were a sample-barcoded 5' primer and a J-beta primer mix. MiXCR, applied by TCRdb to the 5' RACE reads, yields one record per CDR3 protein. The sample lists some 560,000 distinct CDR3 sequences; around 27% were seen once. These data also formed part of another study, on T cells of mothers and their children.

The chain employs TRBV29-1 and TRBJ1-4; perhaps TRBD1 as D (6 bases). Sequenced material: blood. The clonotype was recovered from a boy under 10 years old in good health. CDR3 sequence (DNA): TGCAGCGTTGTCTTTTGGCAGGGGACCGCCACTAATGAAAAACTGTTTTTT. Translation: CSVVFWQGTATNEKLFF.